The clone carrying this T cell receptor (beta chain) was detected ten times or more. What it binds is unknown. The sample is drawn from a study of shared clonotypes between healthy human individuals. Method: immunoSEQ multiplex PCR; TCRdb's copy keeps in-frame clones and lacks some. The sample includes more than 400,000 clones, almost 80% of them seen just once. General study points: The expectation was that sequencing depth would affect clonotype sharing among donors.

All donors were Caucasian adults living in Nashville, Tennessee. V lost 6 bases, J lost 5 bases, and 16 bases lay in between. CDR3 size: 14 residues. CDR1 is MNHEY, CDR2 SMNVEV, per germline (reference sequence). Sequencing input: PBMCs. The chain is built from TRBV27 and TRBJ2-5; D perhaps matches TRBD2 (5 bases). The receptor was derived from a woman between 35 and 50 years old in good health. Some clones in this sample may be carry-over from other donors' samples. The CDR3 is CASRFYSGGETQYF. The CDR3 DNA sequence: TGTGCCAGCAGATTCTACAGTGGCGGGGAGACCCAGTACTTC.